The 26 T cell receptor beta chains listed next were all sequenced from one sample in a study of shared clonotypes between healthy human individuals. The repertoire was sequenced with immunoSEQ multiplex PCR; TCRdb's copy has only in-frame clones and lacks some. There are about 2.4 million clones in the sample; over 85% occur only once, and roughly 0.36% lies in the top ten. The sequenced sample consisted of naive CD4+ T cells from PBMCs. Subset described: CD45RA+ positively selected. Receptor source: a young man in good health. Some clones in this sample may be carry-over from other donors' samples.

As DNA, the CDR3 is TGTGCCAGCAGCAGTACCGGCAGCAATCAGCCCCAGCATTTT. This translates into CASSSTGSNQPQHF. The chain recombines TRBV21-1 with TRBJ1-5. TRBV21-1 is labeled a pseudogene. This CDR3 has 14 amino acids.

The chain is built from TRBV6-5 and TRBJ2-7, with TRBD2 matching 11 bases. V shed 4 bases and J 2 bases; nucleotides not matched to a gene: 4. CDR3 length: 15 amino acids. Germline assignment: CDR1 MNHEY and CDR2 SVGAGI. CDR3 sequence: CASSSPTSGTYEQYF. CDR3 in DNA: TGTGCCAGCAGTTCCCCGACTAGCGGGACCTACGAGCAGTACTTC.

This chain connects TRBV9 to TRBJ2-7; maybe TRBD1 (6 bases). V lost 6 bases to trimming and J lost 3 bases, with 19 bases between them. The CDR3 extends over 15 amino acids. Germline V CDR1 and CDR2: SGDLS, YYNGEE. The CDR3 DNA reads as TGTGCCAGCAACCGTGAGGGCAGGGGTCTCTACGAGCAGTACTTC. This encodes CASNREGRGLYEQYF.

This clone was detected only a few times. The V and J genes are TRBV2 and TRBJ1-3; D unclear. The germline V gene encodes CDR1 SNHLY and CDR2 FYNNEI. The CDR3 has 11 amino acids. V lost 8 bases to trimming and J lost 0 bases, with 2 bases between them. The CDR3 loop reads CASRSGNTIYF. The DNA of the CDR3 is TGTGCCAGCCGCTCTGGAAACACCATATATTTT.

This chain joins TRBV29-1 and TRBJ2-3; no clear D gene. The CDR3 runs 15 residues. V was trimmed by 7 bases and J by 1 base, leaving 18 bases between them. Germline loops: CDR1 SQVTM, CDR2 ANQGSEA. CDR3 protein: CSGHTLVPRTDTQYF. The CDR3 DNA is TGCAGCGGGCACACCCTAGTCCCCCGCACAGATACGCAGTATTTT.

The chain couples TRBV11-2 to TRBJ2-2; 10 positions match TRBD1. The CDR3 runs to 17 residues. The trim removed 6 bases at V and 3 bases at J, leaving 10 bases unmatched. Germline V gene data show CDR1 as SGHAT and CDR2 as FQNNGV. The CDR3 sequence: CASRRDRGEGDTGELFF. Written as DNA, the CDR3 is TGTGCCAGCAGGCGGGACAGGGGTGAAGGGGACACCGGGGAGCTGTTTTTT.

Points on this clone: A junction end diverges from the germline sequence, so it may reflect a read error. This chain uses TRBV4-1 with TRBJ2-5, with no clear D. The V gene's germline CDR1 is MGHRA and CDR2 YSYEKL. This CDR3 is built from 13 residues. As DNA, the CDR3 is TGCGCCAGCAGGGACCGTAACCAGGAGACCCAGTACTTC. Amino acids: CASRDRNQETQYF.

This chain joins TRBV2 and TRBJ2-7; D gene ambiguous. V was shortened by 1 base and J by 2 bases, with 9 bases between the two germline ends. The CDR3 covers 14 residues. Per germline, CDR1 SNHLY and CDR2 FYNNEI. The CDR3 is CASSEVSGAYEQYF. As DNA, the CDR3 is TGTGCCAGCAGTGAAGTGTCCGGTGCCTACGAGCAGTACTTC.

V and J are TRBV4-1 and TRBJ1-4, with D perhaps TRBD1 (6 bases). Deletions cut 1 base from V and 5 bases from J, with 14 bases between. CDR3 length: 16 residues. From germline, CDR1 is MGHRA and CDR2 YSYEKL. Here the CDR3 DNA reads TGCGCCAGCAGCCAAGTCGAAGGGGGAGCGAATGAAAAACTGTTTTTT. Protein product: CASSQVEGGANEKLFF.

V and J are TRBV10-2 and TRBJ1-1, with no clear D. Germline loops: CDR1 WSHSY, CDR2 SAAADI. The V end was cut by 0 bases, the J end by 11 bases, with 16 bases between. This CDR3 comprises 14 residues. In DNA, the CDR3 is TGCGCCAGCAGTGAGTCGAGGTTAAAGATAGGCGCTTTCTTT. Protein: CASSESRLKIGAFF.

This rearrangement joins TRBV28 to TRBJ1-2; no definite D call. CDR3 length: 18 residues. With 1 base removed from V and 0 bases from J, the gap between germline ends came to 18 bases. The V gene's germline CDR1 is MDHEN and CDR2 SYDVKM. CDR3 sequence: CASSLFNAGHLSNYGYTF. CDR3 bases: TGTGCCAGCAGTTTATTTAATGCAGGTCACCTTTCTAACTATGGCTACACCTTC.

The chain joins TRBV11-3 to TRBJ2-5; TRBD2 aligns across 13 bases. V lost 4 bases, J lost 2 bases, and 7 bases stayed unmatched. CDR3 size: 17 residues. Germline V gene sequence: CDR1 SGHNT, CDR2 YENEEA. The CDR3 protein is CASSSGLAGPRQETQYF. CDR3 coding DNA: TGTGCCAGCAGCTCGGGACTAGCGGGACCCCGTCAAGAGACCCAGTACTTC.

The genes are TRBV6-6 and TRBJ1-5; D remains ambiguous. The germline V gene has CDR1 MNHNY and CDR2 SVGAGI (reference sequence). Trimming took 2 bases from V and 5 from J, leaving 16 bases between them. This CDR3 spans 16 amino acids. CDR3 protein: CASSYDRRGRDQPQHF. CDR3 coding DNA: TGTGCCAGCAGTTACGACCGGCGAGGGCGCGATCAGCCCCAGCATTTT.

The chain has TRBV4-2 and TRBJ2-3, with TRBD2 matching over 10 bases. J lost 0 bases, V lost 3 bases, and 12 bases had no gene match. This CDR3 is 19 amino acids long. The germline gives CDR1 LGHNA, CDR2 YNFKEQ. The CDR3 loop is CASSHPLTLAGSSTDTQYF. The CDR3 DNA reads as TGTGCCAGCAGCCATCCCTTAACACTAGCGGGGAGTAGCACAGATACGCAGTATTTT.

The rearrangement uses TRBV6-4 and TRBJ1-2; possibly TRBD1 for D (6 bases). The CDR3 spans 17 residues. Looked up from germline, CDR1 is MRHNA and CDR2 is SNTAGT. The ends were cut back, 6 bases at V and 5 bases at J, with 25 bases in the middle. The CDR3 nucleotides are TGTGCCAGCAGCCTCGACAACAGGGATGGGGTTGGGTATGGCTACACCTTC. The encoded protein is CASSLDNRDGVGYGYTF.

This chain connects TRBV5-4 to TRBJ1-2; 9 nucleotides line up with TRBD1. The CDR3 totals 13 residues. CDR1 and CDR2 from the germline V gene are SGHNT and YYREEE (reference sequence). J gave up 6 bases and V 3 bases, and 3 bases lay outside the gene matches. This CDR3 is CASSYGDRDGYTF. The CDR3, as DNA: TGTGCCAGCAGCTACGGGGACAGGGATGGCTACACCTTC.

A note on this clone: Other DNA sequences in the sample encode the same CDR3. The J gene is TRBJ1-2, the V gene TRBV28; no reliable D call. Germline-derived CDR1 and CDR2 are MDHEN and SYDVKM. V lost 5 bases, J lost 0 bases, and 7 bases lay in between. The CDR3 sequence is 13 residues long. In nucleotides, the CDR3 is TGTGCCAGCAGTCCCCCCACTAACTATGGCTACACCTTC. This translates into CASSPPTNYGYTF.

The V call is TRBV7-2, the J call TRBJ2-3; the D call may be TRBD1 or TRBD2 (6 bases each). The CDR3 has 17 residues. Trimming removed 5 bases at V and 0 bases at J, with 18 bases between. Germline V gene lookup returns CDR1 SGHTA and CDR2 FQGNSA. The CDR3 loop is CASSPFRRGLSTDTQYF. CDR3 bases: TGTGCCAGCAGCCCCTTCAGGAGGGGGTTGAGCACAGATACGCAGTATTTT.

The chain carries TRBV5-1 and TRBJ1-1; D is undetermined. The ends were cut back, 5 bases at V and 10 bases at J, with 24 bases in the middle. The germline CDR1 and CDR2 sequences are SGHRS and YFSETQ. The CDR3 sequence is 15 residues long. CDR3 loop: CASRAVGSFVGLAFF. CDR3 nucleotide sequence: TGCGCCAGCAGAGCGGTCGGTTCCTTCGTGGGTCTAGCTTTCTTT.

The chain is built from TRBV7-2 and TRBJ1-5; TRBD1 might be the D (5 bases). The germline CDR1 and CDR2 sequences are SGHTA and FQGNSA. The V gene lost 5 bases and the J gene lost 7 bases, with 9 bases spanning the gap. This CDR3 contains 12 residues. The CDR3 sequence is CASSLGAQPQHF. CDR3 nucleotide sequence: TGTGCCAGCAGCCTAGGGGCACAGCCCCAGCATTTT. Full variable domain (remainder filled in from reference TRBV7-2 and TRBJ1-5): GAGVSQSPSNKVTEKGKDVELRCDPISGHTALYWYRQSLGQGLEFLIYFQGNSAPDKSGLPSDRFSAERTGGSVSTLTIQRTQQEDSAVYLCASSLGAQPQHFGDGTRLSIL.

The V and J genes are TRBV4-3 and TRBJ1-5; no reliable D call. Germline CDR1 and CDR2: LGHNA and YSLEER. The V gene lost 1 base and the J gene lost 6 bases, with 10 bases spanning the gap. CDR3 length: 14 amino acids. CDR3 sequence (DNA): TGCGCCAGCAGCCAAGTGAGGTTCGGTCAGCCCCAGCATTTT. Translation gives CASSQVRFGQPQHF.

The chain employs TRBV2 and TRBJ2-7; D gene ambiguous. The CDR3 consists of 14 residues. V lost 8 bases to trimming and J lost 5 bases, with 19 bases between them. Per the germline V gene, CDR1 is SNHLY and CDR2 is FYNNEI. CDR3 sequence (DNA): TGTGCCAGCCGTCGGCTAGTCAGGAGCCACGAGCAGTACTTC. Residues: CASRRLVRSHEQYF. Using reference TRBV2 and TRBJ2-7 for the parts outside the CDR3, the full variable domain is EPEVTQTPSHQVTQMGQEVILRCVPISNHLYFYWYRQILGQKVEFLVSFYNNEISEKSEIFDDQFSVERPDGSNFTLKIRSTKLEDSAMYFCASRRLVRSHEQYFGPGTRLTVT.

This clone appeared a single time. The chain is built from TRBV6-6 and TRBJ1-1; no clear D gene. The CDR3 totals 14 residues. The V end lost 6 bases, the J end lost 1 base, and 12 bases lay between the germline ends. The germline CDR1 and CDR2 sequences are MNHNY and SVGAGI (reference sequence). CDR3 residues: CASRSTDKNTEAFF. CDR3 DNA: TGTGCCAGCAGATCTACCGACAAGAACACTGAAGCTTTCTTT.

The rearrangement links TRBV5-1 to TRBJ2-6; D might be TRBD1 (5 bases). The CDR3 totals 15 residues. Germline V gene sequence: CDR1 SGHRS, CDR2 YFSETQ. Trimming stripped 4 bases from V and 0 bases from J, with 8 bases between. The CDR3 coding sequence is TGCGCCAGCAGCAACAGGAACTCTGGGGCCAACGTCCTGACTTTC. It is translated as CASSNRNSGANVLTF. The variable domain in full, with the rest retrieved from reference TRBV5-1 and TRBJ2-6, is KAGVTQTPRYLIKTRGQQVTLSCSPISGHRSVSWYQQTPGQGLQFLFEYFSETQRNKGNFPGRFSGRQFSNSRSEMNVSTLELGDSALYLCASSNRNSGANVLTFGAGSRLTVL.

The chain has TRBV19 and TRBJ2-7; 8 bases fit TRBD2. The germline V gene encodes CDR1 LNHDA and CDR2 SQIVND (reference sequence). V lost 3 bases, J lost 3 bases, and 7 bases stayed unmatched. This CDR3 is built from 15 residues. CDR3 nucleotide sequence: TGTGCCAGTAGTATCACCAGCGGGAGATTCTACGAGCAGTACTTC. Its translation is CASSITSGRFYEQYF.

The chain recombines TRBV18 with TRBJ1-6; TRBD1 matches at 7 bases. V was clipped by 3 bases and J by 11 bases; unmatched bases: 7. Germline CDR1 is KGHSH and CDR2 is LQKENI. The CDR3 has 14 residues. The CDR3 DNA sequence: TGTGCCAGCTCACCTTCGGACAGGAGCGCACCCCTCCACTTT. This translates into CASSPSDRSAPLHF.